The T cell receptor beta chain described here comes from a study of blood T cells in healthy people across ages. The study, taken as a whole, reports: Long-lived and aged donors differed, with more naive CD4+ cells and higher diversity in the long-lived. CMV status of donors was not determined, possibly confounding expanded clonotype changes.

Each individual donor underwent a draw of about 9.9 milliliters of peripheral blood. The second PCR ran roughly 6 to 11 cycles with a sample-barcoded 5' primer and J-beta primers. TCRdb re-analysed the 5' RACE reads in MiXCR, keeping a single row per CDR3 protein. This sample has some 1 million distinct CDR3 sequences, with more than 35% found just once. V lost 1 base and J 7 bases, leaving 16 bases between the germline ends. Germline V CDR1 and CDR2: SGHAT, FQNNGV. This CDR3 region has 16 residues. Remarks on this clonotype: Its antigen is not identified.

This sequence originates from a woman aged 55-75 years in good health. The genes are TRBV11-2 and TRBJ2-2; D is unclear. Sequences were obtained from blood. CDR3 loop: CASSLVSMSVRGELFF. The DNA of the CDR3 is TGTGCCAGCAGCTTAGTATCCATGTCTGTTCGCGGGGAGCTGTTTTTT.